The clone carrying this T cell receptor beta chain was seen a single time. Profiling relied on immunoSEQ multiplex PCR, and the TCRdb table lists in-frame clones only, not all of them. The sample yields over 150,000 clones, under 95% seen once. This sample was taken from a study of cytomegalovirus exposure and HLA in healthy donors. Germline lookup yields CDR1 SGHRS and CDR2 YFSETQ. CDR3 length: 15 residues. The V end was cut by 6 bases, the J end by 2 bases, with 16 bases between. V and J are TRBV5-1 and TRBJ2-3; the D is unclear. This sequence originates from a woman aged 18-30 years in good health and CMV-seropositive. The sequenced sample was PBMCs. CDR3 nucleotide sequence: TGCGCCAGCACCAATGTACGGTCAAACACAGATACGCAGTATTTT. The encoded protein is CASTNVRSNTDTQYF.